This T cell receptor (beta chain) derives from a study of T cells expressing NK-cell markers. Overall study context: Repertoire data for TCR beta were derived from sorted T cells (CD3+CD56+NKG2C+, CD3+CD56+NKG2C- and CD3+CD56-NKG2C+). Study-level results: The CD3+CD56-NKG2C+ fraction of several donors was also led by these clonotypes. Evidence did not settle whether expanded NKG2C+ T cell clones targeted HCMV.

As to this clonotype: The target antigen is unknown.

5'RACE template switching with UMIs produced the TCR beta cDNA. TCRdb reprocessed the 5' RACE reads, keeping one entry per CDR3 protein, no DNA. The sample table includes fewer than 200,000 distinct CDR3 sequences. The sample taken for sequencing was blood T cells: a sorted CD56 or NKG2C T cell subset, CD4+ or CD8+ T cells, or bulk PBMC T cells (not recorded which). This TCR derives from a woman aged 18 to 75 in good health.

CDR3 sequence reads: CASSQMFLGGSYEQYF. The chain carries TRBV4-2 and TRBJ2-7. Germline CDR1 and CDR2: LGHNA and YNFKEQ. CDR3 size: 16 residues.